These T cell receptor beta chains were read from a single sample in a study of blood T cell repertoires in COVID-19. Assay: immunoSEQ multiplex PCR; the TCRdb copy retains only in-frame clones and omits some. The sample carries hundreds of thousands of clones, 80% to 90% recorded once. The sequenced sample consisted of peripheral blood. These receptor sequences come from a man aged 45 to 65 with acute or convalescent COVID-19. The CDR3 runs from the conserved cysteine through the conserved F or W. Fields, in order: D gene, clone size, V gene, J gene, CDR3 protein, CDR3 DNA. The D gene is left open where the match is weak. Size tells how often a clone was seen (once, few, many) or the class of an expanded clone, and some rows leave it out.

>.|.|TRBV19|TRBJ1-6
CASTVGGVNSPLHF
TGTGCCAGTACCGTCGGGGGTGTCAATTCACCCCTCCACTTT
>.|once|TRBV5-1|TRBJ1-2
CASSFLGAYGYTF
TGCGCCAGCAGCTTCTTAGGAGCCTATGGCTACACCTTC
>TRBD2|.|TRBV30|TRBJ2-5
CAWSPGLAAQETQYF
TGTGCCTGGTCTCCGGGACTAGCGGCTCAAGAGACCCAGTACTTC
>.|.|TRBV30|TRBJ1-2
CAWSPLGQEINYGYTF
TGTGCCTGGAGTCCCCTGGGGCAGGAGATCAACTATGGCTACACCTTC
>.|once|TRBV12-3/TRBV12-4|TRBJ2-7
CATSRGIYEQYF
TGTGCCACCTCAAGGGGCATCTACGAGCAGTACTTC
>.|.|TRBV4-1|TRBJ1-5
CASSQDFRGFEPQHF
TGCGCCAGCAGCCAAGATTTTCGGGGGTTTGAGCCCCAGCATTTT
>TRBD2|.|TRBV3-1/TRBV3-2|TRBJ2-3
CASSQGLAGSKYGTDTQYF
TGTGCCAGCAGCCAGGGACTAGCGGGGTCTAAATACGGCACAGATACGCAGTATTTT
>TRBD2|.|TRBV5-1|TRBJ2-3
CASSLGTSGGSDTQYF
TGCGCCAGCAGCCTGGGGACTAGCGGGGGTTCAGATACGCAGTATTTT
>TRBD1|.|TRBV2|TRBJ1-2
CASFQGAGGYTF
TGTGCCAGCTTCCAGGGGGCTGGTGGCTACACCTTC
>.|.|TRBV5-1|TRBJ2-2
CASSLGQFLAGELFF
TGCGCCAGCAGCCTAGGACAGTTTCTGGCCGGGGAGCTGTTTTTT
>.|.|TRBV10-2|TRBJ2-3
CASLAGFLATDTQYF
TGCGCCAGCTTAGCCGGATTCCTCGCCACAGATACGCAGTATTTT
>TRBD1|once|TRBV9|TRBJ1-3
CASSFQGGHGHSGNTIYF
TGTGCCAGCAGCTTTCAAGGGGGCCACGGCCACTCTGGAAACACCATATATTTT
>.|.|TRBV7-9|TRBJ1-1
CASTPKGTRNTEAFF
TGTGCCAGCACCCCTAAGGGGACTCGGAACACTGAAGCTTTCTTT
>.|.|TRBV3-1/TRBV3-2|TRBJ2-7
CASSPVGAGNYEQYF
TGTGCCAGCAGCCCCGTGGGGGCAGGGAACTACGAGCAGTACTTC
>TRBD1|once|TRBV9|TRBJ2-2
CASSARGRLNTGELFF
TGTGCCAGCAGCGCCAGGGGGCGTTTGAACACCGGGGAGCTGTTTTTT
>.|.|TRBV5-1|TRBJ1-3
CASSFQGRSENTIYF
TGCGCCAGCAGCTTTCAGGGGCGCTCGGAAAACACCATATATTTT
>TRBD1|few|TRBV5-4|TRBJ1-2
CASSPFRDRGSLNYGYTF
TGTGCCAGCAGCCCATTCCGGGACAGGGGGAGTCTTAACTATGGCTACACCTTC
>TRBD2|.|TRBV6-1|TRBJ2-1
CASSDERGGPYNEQFF
TGTGCCAGCAGTGATGAGCGGGGGGGCCCTTACAATGAGCAGTTCTTC
>.|.|TRBV7-9|TRBJ2-7
CASSLESTTYEQYF
TGTGCCAGCAGCTTAGAGTCCACTACCTACGAGCAGTACTTC
>.|once|TRBV6-5|TRBJ1-1
CASSFTGLDTEAFF
TGTGCCAGCAGTTTTACAGGGTTGGACACTGAAGCTTTCTTT
>.|.|TRBV6-5|TRBJ1-2
CASSYSVSPNYGYTF
TGTGCCAGCAGTTACAGCGTCAGTCCTAACTATGGCTACACCTTC
>.|.|TRBV11-3|TRBJ2-2
CASSIRATGELFF
TGTGCCAGCAGTATCAGGGCCACCGGGGAGCTGTTTTTT
>TRBD2|.|TRBV12-3/TRBV12-4|TRBJ2-3
CASSPPGLATQYF
TGTGCCAGCAGTCCCCCGGGACTAGCTACGCAGTATTTT
>TRBD1|few|TRBV7-2|TRBJ1-2
CASSKDRGGGGYTF
TGTGCCAGCAGCAAAGACAGGGGAGGAGGAGGCTACACCTTC
>.|.|TRBV7-8|TRBJ2-5
CASSPTEETQYF
TGTGCCAGCAGCCCAACAGAAGAGACCCAGTACTTC
>TRBD1|.|TRBV9|TRBJ1-5
CASSVSGTVDQPQHF
TGTGCCAGCAGCGTATCCGGGACAGTTGATCAGCCCCAGCATTTT
>.|.|TRBV10-1|TRBJ2-3
CASSPGQLADTQYF
TGCGCCAGCAGTCCCGGACAGCTCGCAGATACGCAGTATTTT
>TRBD1|.|TRBV4-1|TRBJ1-4
CASSQDDRGREKLFF
TGCGCCAGCAGCCAAGACGACAGGGGGAGGGAAAAACTGTTTTTT
>.|.|TRBV11-2|TRBJ1-4
CASSKQVTGNEKLFF
TGTGCCAGCAGCAAACAGGTGACCGGTAATGAAAAACTGTTTTTT
>.|.|TRBV4-1|TRBJ1-1
CASSQNGAGRAFF
TGCGCCAGCAGCCAGAATGGTGCAGGAAGAGCTTTCTTT
>.|.|TRBV3-1/TRBV3-2|TRBJ1-2
CASSQLSGNYYGYTF
TGTGCCAGCAGCCAATTGTCAGGGAATTACTATGGCTACACCTTC
>.|.|TRBV5-1|TRBJ1-2
CASSLAGRAYGYTF
TGCGCCAGCAGCTTGGCCGGGAGGGCTTATGGCTACACCTTC
>.|.|TRBV18|TRBJ2-5
CASSPSQGETQYF
TGTGCCAGCTCACCATCCCAGGGAGAGACCCAGTACTTC
>.|.|TRBV6-5|TRBJ2-2
CASKGVGELFF
TGTGCCAGCAAGGGGGTGGGGGAGCTGTTTTTT
>TRBD2|.|TRBV11-3|TRBJ2-3
CASSLDGGRAATQYF
TGTGCCAGCAGCTTAGACGGGGGGAGAGCAGCTACGCAGTATTTT
>.|.|TRBV6-5|TRBJ1-1
CASRLGQTMNTEAFF
TGTGCCAGCAGGTTGGGGCAGACGATGAACACTGAAGCTTTCTTT
>TRBD2|once|TRBV6-2/TRBV6-3|TRBJ2-1
CASSPGGNEQFF
TGTGCCAGCAGTCCGGGAGGGAACGAGCAGTTCTTC
>TRBD1|.|TRBV2|TRBJ2-3
CASSSHRGPADTQYF
TGTGCCAGCAGCTCACACAGGGGGCCCGCAGATACGCAGTATTTT
>TRBD1|.|TRBV28|TRBJ1-2
CASSSGQGTGYTF
TGTGCCAGCAGTTCCGGACAGGGGACCGGCTACACCTTC
>TRBD1|.|TRBV11-1|TRBJ2-2
CASSLEGAGTGELFF
TGTGCCAGCAGCCTCGAGGGGGCCGGCACCGGGGAGCTGTTTTTT
>TRBD1|.|TRBV19|TRBJ2-5
CASSRTGSTLETQYF
TGTGCCAGTAGTAGGACAGGGTCGACCTTAGAGACCCAGTACTTC
>.|few|TRBV6-2/TRBV6-3|TRBJ1-5
CASSYRQGSRQPQHF
TGTGCCAGCAGTTACCGTCAGGGGAGTCGTCAGCCCCAGCATTTT
>.|.|TRBV5-1|TRBJ1-4
CASSLDQTEKLFF
TGCGCCAGCAGCTTAGACCAGACAGAAAAACTGTTTTTT
>.|.|TRBV2|TRBJ2-3
CASTTGSTDTQYF
TGTGCCAGCACGACAGGAAGCACAGATACGCAGTATTTT
>.|.|TRBV9|TRBJ1-4
CASSGTLINEKLFF
TGTGCCAGCTCCGGGACACTTATTAATGAAAAACTGTTTTTT
>TRBD1|.|TRBV5-1|TRBJ2-7
CASSSPGDSHYEQYF
TGCGCCAGCAGCTCCCCCGGGGACAGCCACTACGAGCAGTACTTC
>.|few|TRBV3-1/TRBV3-2|TRBJ1-6
CASSQGGGRFISPLHF
TGTGCCAGCAGCCAAGGGGGGGGACGGTTTATTTCACCCCTCCACTTT